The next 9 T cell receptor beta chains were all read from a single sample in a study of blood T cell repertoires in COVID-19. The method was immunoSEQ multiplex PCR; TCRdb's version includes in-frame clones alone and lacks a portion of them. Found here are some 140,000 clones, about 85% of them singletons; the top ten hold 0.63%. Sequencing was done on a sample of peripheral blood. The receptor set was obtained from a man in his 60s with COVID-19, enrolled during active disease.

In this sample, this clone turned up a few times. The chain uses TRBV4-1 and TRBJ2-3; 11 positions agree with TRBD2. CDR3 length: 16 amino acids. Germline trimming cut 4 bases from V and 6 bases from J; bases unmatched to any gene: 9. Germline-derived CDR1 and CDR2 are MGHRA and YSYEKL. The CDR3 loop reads CASSPGPLAGEDTQYF. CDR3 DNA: TGCGCCAGCAGCCCAGGGCCACTAGCGGGGGAGGATACGCAGTATTTT.

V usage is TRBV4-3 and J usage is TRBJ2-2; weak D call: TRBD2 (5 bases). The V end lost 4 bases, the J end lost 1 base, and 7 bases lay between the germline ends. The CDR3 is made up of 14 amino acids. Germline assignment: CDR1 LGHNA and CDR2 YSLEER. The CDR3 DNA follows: TGCGCCAGCAGCCCGGACTTGAACACCGGGGAGCTGTTTTTT. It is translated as CASSPDLNTGELFF.

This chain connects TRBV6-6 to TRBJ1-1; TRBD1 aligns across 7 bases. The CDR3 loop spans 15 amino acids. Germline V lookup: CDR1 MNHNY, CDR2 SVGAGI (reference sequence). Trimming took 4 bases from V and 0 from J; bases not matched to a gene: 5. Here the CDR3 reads CASSSAGTVNTEAFF. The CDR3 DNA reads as TGTGCCAGCAGTTCCGCCGGGACAGTGAACACTGAAGCTTTCTTT.

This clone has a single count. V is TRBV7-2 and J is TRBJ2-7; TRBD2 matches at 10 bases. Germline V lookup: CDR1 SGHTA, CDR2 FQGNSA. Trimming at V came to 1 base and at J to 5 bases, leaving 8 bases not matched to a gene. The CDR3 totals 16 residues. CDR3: CASSLGLAGPSNEQYF. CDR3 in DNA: TGTGCCAGCAGCTTAGGACTAGCGGGCCCCTCGAACGAGCAGTACTTC.

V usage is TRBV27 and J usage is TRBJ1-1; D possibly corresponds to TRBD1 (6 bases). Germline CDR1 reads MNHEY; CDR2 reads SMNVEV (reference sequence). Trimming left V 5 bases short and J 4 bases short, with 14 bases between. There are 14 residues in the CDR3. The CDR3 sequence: CASSINRVSTEAFF. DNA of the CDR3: TGTGCCAGCAGTATTAACAGGGTCAGCACTGAAGCTTTCTTT.

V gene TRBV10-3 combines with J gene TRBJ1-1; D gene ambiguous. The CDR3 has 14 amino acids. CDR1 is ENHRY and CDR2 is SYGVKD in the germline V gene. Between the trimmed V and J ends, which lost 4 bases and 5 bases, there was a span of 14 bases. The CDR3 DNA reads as TGTGCCATCAGTGCTAGTCATACTTCAACTGAAGCTTTCTTT. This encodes CAISASHTSTEAFF.

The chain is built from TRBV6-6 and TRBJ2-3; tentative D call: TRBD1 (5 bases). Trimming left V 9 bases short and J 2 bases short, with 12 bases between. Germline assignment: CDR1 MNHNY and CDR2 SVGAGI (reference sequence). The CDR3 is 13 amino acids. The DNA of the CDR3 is TGTGCCAGTTGGACAATGCTCACAGATACGCAGTATTTT. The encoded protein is CASWTMLTDTQYF.

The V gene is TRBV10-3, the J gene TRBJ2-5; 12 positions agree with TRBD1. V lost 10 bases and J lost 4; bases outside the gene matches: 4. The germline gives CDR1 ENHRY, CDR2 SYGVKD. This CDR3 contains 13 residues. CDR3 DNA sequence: TGTGCCACGGGACAGGGGGCGAGAGAGACCCAGTACTTC. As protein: CATGQGARETQYF.

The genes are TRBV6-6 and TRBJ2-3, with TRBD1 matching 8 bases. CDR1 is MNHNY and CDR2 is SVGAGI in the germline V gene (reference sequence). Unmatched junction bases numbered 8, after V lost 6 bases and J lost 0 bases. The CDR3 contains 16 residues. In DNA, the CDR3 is TGTGCCAGCAGCGAACAGGGGGATTCTAGCACAGATACGCAGTATTTT. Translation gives CASSEQGDSSTDTQYF.